Sequencing of this TCR beta chain was carried out in a study of blood T cell repertoires in COVID-19. As for the study in general: Acute-phase and convalescent COVID-19 samples originated in the United States, Italy and Spain. T cells, B-cell-depleted T cells, or PBMCs supplied cDNA or gDNA.

Trimming cost V 3 bases and J 2 bases, with 14 bases left between them. There are 15 residues in the CDR3. Germline V gene sequence: CDR1 MDHEN, CDR2 SYDVKM. Per the original methods: Cell counts per sample came from amplifying reference gene primers. The data were produced by immunoSEQ multiplex PCR, yet TCRdb's version contains in-frame clones alone and is incomplete. V, J and clone size are taken as reported in that table, and D and trimming were inferred from the DNA itself. The table lists 150,000 to 200,000 clones, about 85% of them singletons, with under 3% in the top ten. Sequences were obtained from peripheral blood. V usage is TRBV28 and J usage is TRBJ2-7; D possibly corresponds to TRBD1 (5 bases). The clonotype originates from a woman aged 30 to 39 with active or convalescent COVID-19. CDR3 DNA: TGTGCCAGCAGTTTCCCCCAGGGAAGCACCTACGAGCAGTACTTC. It encodes CASSFPQGSTYEQYF.